Listed below are T cell receptor beta chains from one sample, sequenced in a study of blood T cells in healthy people across ages. One entry per CDR3 protein results from TCRdb running MiXCR on the 5' RACE reads. The sample includes some 790,000 distinct CDR3 sequences, around 28% of them seen just once. The sequenced material came from blood. The origin of the receptors is a woman aged 80 or over in good health. The CDR3 runs from the conserved cysteine through the conserved F or W. The D gene is left open where the match is weak. Some rows have no size entry. The others give once, few or many, or a class for an expanded clone.

v_call	clone_size	d_call	j_call	cdr3_nt	cdr3_aa
TRBV5-1	many	.	TRBJ2-7	TGCGCCAGCAGCGGTACGGACGAGCAGTACTTC	CASSGTDEQYF
TRBV20-1	many	TRBD1	TRBJ1-2	TGCAGTGCTAGAGGTGGACAGGGGGCTTATGGCTACACCTTC	CSARGGQGAYGYTF
TRBV5-6	few	.	TRBJ1-2	TGTGCCAGCAGCCAGACAGTAACTAACTATGGCTACACCTTC	CASSQTVTNYGYTF
TRBV28	.	TRBD1	TRBJ2-6	TGTGCCAGCAGTTCTAACCCGGGACAGGGGATCTCTGGGGCCAACGTCCTGACTTTC	CASSSNPGQGISGANVLTF
TRBV12-3/TRBV12-4	many	.	TRBJ2-3	TGTGCCAGCAGTTTCCCCCAACGGGAGTTCACAGATACGCAGTATTTT	CASSFPQREFTDTQYF
TRBV14	.	.	TRBJ2-7	TGTGCCAGCAGCCAACTCCAGGGGTTAAGCTCCTACAATGAGCAGTACTTC	CASSQLQGLSSYNEQYF
TRBV4-2	many	.	TRBJ1-2	TGTGCCAGCAGCCAAGTGCAAGCACAGGCCGACTATGGCTACACCTTC	CASSQVQAQADYGYTF
TRBV3-1	many	.	TRBJ2-1	TGTGCCAGCAGCCAAAGAGGGGGAGGGGATGAGCAGTTCTTC	CASSQRGGGDEQFF
TRBV24-1	.	.	TRBJ1-5	TGTGCCACCAGTGGGGCCGGTCAGCCCCAGCATTTT	CATSGAGQPQHF
TRBV3-1	many	.	TRBJ1-5	TGTGCCAGCAGCCAAGACTGGTCCAAGCCCCAGCATTTT	CASSQDWSKPQHF
TRBV4-3	many	TRBD2	TRBJ2-1	TGCGCCAGCAGCCGAGACCCGACTAGCGCGGCCTACAATGAGCAGTTCTTC	CASSRDPTSAAYNEQFF
TRBV20-1	.	TRBD1	TRBJ1-2	TGCAGTGCTAGAAAGGGGGCTGGGGGCTACACCTTC	CSARKGAGGYTF
TRBV6-1	many	TRBD2	TRBJ2-4	TGTGCCAGCAGCCGAGCCGGGACTACTCTAGCCAAAAACATTCAGTACTTC	CASSRAGTTLAKNIQYF
TRBV2	many	.	TRBJ1-1	TGTGCCAGCACCGAAGGCCCCAACACTGAAGCTTTCTTT	CASTEGPNTEAFF
TRBV5-1	many	TRBD1	TRBJ1-2	TGCGCCAGCAGCTTGGGGGACAGGGTACCCCCGGCCACCTTC	CASSLGDRVPPATF
TRBV20-1	few	.	TRBJ2-2	TGCAGTGCCAGAGGAGTGGGTCAGGACGCGAACACCGGGGAGCTGTTTTTT	CSARGVGQDANTGELFF
TRBV6-5	many	.	TRBJ1-5	TGTGCCAGCAGTTCCATGACAGGTTATCAGCCCCAGCATTTT	CASSSMTGYQPQHF
TRBV28	.	TRBD1	TRBJ2-5	TGTGCCAGCGGGACAGCTCAAGAGACCCAGGACTTC	CASGTAQETQDF
TRBV2	.	TRBD1	TRBJ1-1	TGTGCCAGCAGTTTCGAGGGGGCGACCACTGAAGCTTTCTTT	CASSFEGATTEAFF
TRBV20-1	many	TRBD1	TRBJ2-1	TGCAGTGCTAGAGATCTCGGGACAGGGACGCATGAGCAGTTCTTC	CSARDLGTGTHEQFF
TRBV21-1	.	.	TRBJ1-4	TGTGCCAGCAGCAGAAGGACAGGAGAAAAACTGTTTTTT	CASSRRTGEKLFF
TRBV2	.	TRBD1	TRBJ1-1	TGTGCCAGCAGTGACGCCGGACAGGCGCTAAACACTGAAGCTTTCTTT	CASSDAGQALNTEAFF
TRBV5-5	.	TRBD1	TRBJ2-2	TGTGCCAGCAGCTCGATGGACAGGGAGAAAGGCGGGGAGCTGTTTTTT	CASSSMDREKGGELFF
TRBV19	few	.	TRBJ2-1	TGTGCCCGGCGGCAGCTCTACAATGAGCAGTTCTTC	CARRQLYNEQFF
TRBV20-1	many	TRBD2	TRBJ2-1	TGCAGTGCTAGAGATCGGACGGGGGGCAATGAGCAGTTCTTC	CSARDRTGGNEQFF
TRBV7-2	many	.	TRBJ2-7	TGTGCCAGCAGCTTCGATACCGGGTCACAGCTTTCCGAGCAGTACTTC	CASSFDTGSQLSEQYF
TRBV28	.	.	TRBJ2-7	TGTGCCAGCAGGTTAGGAGGTAACACCTACGAGCAGTACTTC	CASRLGGNTYEQYF
TRBV11-2	.	TRBD2	TRBJ2-2	TGTGCCAGCAGCCTCTACCTAGCGGGGATGACCGGGGAGCTGTTTTTT	CASSLYLAGMTGELFF
TRBV20-1	.	TRBD2	TRBJ2-7	TGCAGTGCTGGTCCTATTAGCGGGGGGCTCTCCTACAATGAGCAGTACTTC	CSAGPISGGLSYNEQYF
TRBV9	.	.	TRBJ1-1	TGTGCCAGCAGCGTAGGAGGTAGAAACCTTATGAACACTGAAGCTTTCTTT	CASSVGGRNLMNTEAFF
TRBV5-6	.	.	TRBJ1-1	TGTGCCAGCATATCGGCCCCGAACACTGAAGCTTTCTTT	CASISAPNTEAFF